These T cell receptor beta chains were read from a single sample in a study of identical twins. A single record per CDR3 protein comes from TCRdb applying MiXCR to the 5' RACE reads. The data hold roughly 350,000 distinct CDR3 sequences, with more than 9% observed a single time. The sample was also linked to a second study, of yellow fever vaccine responses in identical twins.

The sample was CD8+ T cells sorted from blood. The receptors originated from a woman aged 18 to 35 in good health. CDR3s include the opening cysteine and the closing phenylalanine or tryptophan. Fields, in order: V gene, J gene, D gene, clone size, CDR3 DNA, CDR3 protein. The D gene is left open where the match is weak. Clone size is not always given. Where it is, it says once, few, many or a class for expanded clones.

v_call: TRBV20-1; j_call: TRBJ2-3; d_call: TRBD2; clone_size: -; cdr3_nt: TGCAGTGCTAGAGATCGGGGACTAGCGGGAGGGCGAGATACGCAGTATTTT; cdr3_aa: CSARDRGLAGGRDTQYF
v_call: TRBV29-1; j_call: TRBJ2-3; d_call: TRBD1; clone_size: few; cdr3_nt: TGCAGCGTAACGGGACAGGCGGCGGCAGATACGCAGTATTTT; cdr3_aa: CSVTGQAAADTQYF
v_call: TRBV7-6; j_call: TRBJ2-4; d_call: TRBD2; clone_size: -; cdr3_nt: TGTGCCAGCAGCTTAACTAGCGGGGGCCAAAACATTCAGTACTTC; cdr3_aa: CASSLTSGGQNIQYF
v_call: TRBV6-1; j_call: TRBJ2-6; d_call: TRBD1; clone_size: few; cdr3_nt: TGTGCCAGCAGTGCCACAGGGGTTAAGCTTAACGTCCTGACTTTC; cdr3_aa: CASSATGVKLNVLTF
v_call: TRBV20-1; j_call: TRBJ2-5; d_call: TRBD2; clone_size: -; cdr3_nt: TGCAGTGCTGGGGGACTAGCGGGAGAAGTTAGTGAGACCCAGTACTTC; cdr3_aa: CSAGGLAGEVSETQYF
v_call: TRBV5-8; j_call: TRBJ2-7; d_call: -; clone_size: few; cdr3_nt: TGTGCCAGCAGCCAGGCAGGGGACGAGCAGTACTTC; cdr3_aa: CASSQAGDEQYF
v_call: TRBV6-5; j_call: TRBJ1-3; d_call: -; clone_size: few; cdr3_nt: TGTGCCAGCAGTTACGAGGTTTCTGGAAACACCATATATTTT; cdr3_aa: CASSYEVSGNTIYF
v_call: TRBV5-1; j_call: TRBJ2-1; d_call: -; clone_size: many; cdr3_nt: TGCGCCAGCAGCTTGGCTAGCCACTACTACAATGAGCAGTTCTTC; cdr3_aa: CASSLASHYYNEQFF
v_call: TRBV12-3/TRBV12-4; j_call: TRBJ1-5; d_call: -; clone_size: -; cdr3_nt: TGTGCCAGCAGTCCCGGGACTTACAATCAGCCCCAGCATTTT; cdr3_aa: CASSPGTYNQPQHF
v_call: TRBV12-3/TRBV12-4; j_call: TRBJ2-3; d_call: -; clone_size: -; cdr3_nt: TGTGCCAGCAGTCCGTTGATAGATACGCAGTATTTT; cdr3_aa: CASSPLIDTQYF
v_call: TRBV28; j_call: TRBJ1-3; d_call: TRBD1; clone_size: -; cdr3_nt: TGTGCCAGCAGTCTTAGGACAGGGCAAAACGATCTCTATGGAAACACCATATATTTT; cdr3_aa: CASSLRTGQNDLYGNTIYF
v_call: TRBV7-8; j_call: TRBJ2-3; d_call: TRBD2; clone_size: -; cdr3_nt: TGTGCCAGCAGTTTTCTCCGTAGCGGGAGAACAGATACGCAGTATTTT; cdr3_aa: CASSFLRSGRTDTQYF
v_call: TRBV7-9; j_call: TRBJ2-1; d_call: -; clone_size: -; cdr3_nt: TGTGCCAGCATAGGGCGGGGTTACAATGAGCAGTTCTTC; cdr3_aa: CASIGRGYNEQFF
v_call: TRBV28; j_call: TRBJ2-1; d_call: TRBD2; clone_size: many; cdr3_nt: TGTGCCAGCAGTTTCCCCCGGGGGGGCCTTTTCTCCTACAATGAGCAGTTCTTC; cdr3_aa: CASSFPRGGLFSYNEQFF
v_call: TRBV20-1; j_call: TRBJ1-1; d_call: -; clone_size: -; cdr3_nt: TGCAGTGCTAGATCAGGGGACACCGGCGTTGAAGCTTTCTTT; cdr3_aa: CSARSGDTGVEAFF